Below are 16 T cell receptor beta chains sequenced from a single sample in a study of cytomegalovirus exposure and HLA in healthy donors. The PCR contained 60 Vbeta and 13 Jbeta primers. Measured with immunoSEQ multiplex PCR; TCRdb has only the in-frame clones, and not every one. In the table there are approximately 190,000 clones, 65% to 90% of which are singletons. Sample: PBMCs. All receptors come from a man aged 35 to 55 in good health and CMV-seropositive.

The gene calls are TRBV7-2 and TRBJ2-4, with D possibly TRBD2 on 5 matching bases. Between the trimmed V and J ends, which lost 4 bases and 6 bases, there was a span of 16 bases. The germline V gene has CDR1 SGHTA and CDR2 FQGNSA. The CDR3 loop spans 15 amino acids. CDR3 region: CASSYGRGGRNIQYF. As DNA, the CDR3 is TGTGCCAGCAGCTATGGACGGGGTGGTAGAAACATTCAGTACTTC.

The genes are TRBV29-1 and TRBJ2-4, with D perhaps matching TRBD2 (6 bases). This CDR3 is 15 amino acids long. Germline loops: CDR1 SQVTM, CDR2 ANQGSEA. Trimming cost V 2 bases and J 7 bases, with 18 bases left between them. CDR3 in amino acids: CSVELFGGVGNIQYF. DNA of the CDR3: TGCAGCGTTGAACTGTTTGGAGGGGTTGGTAACATTCAGTACTTC.

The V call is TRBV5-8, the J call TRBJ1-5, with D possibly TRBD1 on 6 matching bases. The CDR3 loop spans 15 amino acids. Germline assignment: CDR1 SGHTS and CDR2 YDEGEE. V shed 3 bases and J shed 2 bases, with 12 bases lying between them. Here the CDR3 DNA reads TGTGCCAGCAGCTGGAGGGGGGGTGGCAATCAGCCCCAGCATTTT. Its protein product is CASSWRGGGNQPQHF.

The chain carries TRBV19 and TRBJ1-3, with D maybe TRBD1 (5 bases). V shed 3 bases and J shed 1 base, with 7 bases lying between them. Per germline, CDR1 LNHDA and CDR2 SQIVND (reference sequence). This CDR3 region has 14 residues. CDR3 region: CASSMGPSGNTIYF. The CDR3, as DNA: TGTGCCAGTAGTATGGGGCCGTCTGGAAACACCATATATTTT.

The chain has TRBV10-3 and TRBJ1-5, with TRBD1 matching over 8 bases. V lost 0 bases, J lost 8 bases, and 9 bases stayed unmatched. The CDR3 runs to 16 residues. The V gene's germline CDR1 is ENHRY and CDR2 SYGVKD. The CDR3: CAISESLSGGLKPQHF. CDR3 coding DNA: TGTGCCATCAGTGAGTCCCTGTCAGGGGGCTTGAAGCCCCAGCATTTT.

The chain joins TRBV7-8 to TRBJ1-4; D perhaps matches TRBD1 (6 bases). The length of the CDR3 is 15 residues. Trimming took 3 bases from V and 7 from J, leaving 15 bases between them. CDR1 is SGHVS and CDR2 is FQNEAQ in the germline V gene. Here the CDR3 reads CASSFSVGGLEKLFF. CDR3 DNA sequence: TGTGCCAGCAGCTTTTCGGTGGGGGGGCTTGAAAAACTGTTTTTT.

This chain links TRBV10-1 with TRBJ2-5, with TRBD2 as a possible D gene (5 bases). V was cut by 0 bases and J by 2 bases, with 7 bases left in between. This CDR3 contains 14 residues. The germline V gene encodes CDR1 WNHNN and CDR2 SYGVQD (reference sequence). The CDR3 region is CASSESRRQETQYF. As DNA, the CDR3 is TGCGCCAGCAGTGAGTCGAGGAGGCAAGAGACCCAGTACTTC.

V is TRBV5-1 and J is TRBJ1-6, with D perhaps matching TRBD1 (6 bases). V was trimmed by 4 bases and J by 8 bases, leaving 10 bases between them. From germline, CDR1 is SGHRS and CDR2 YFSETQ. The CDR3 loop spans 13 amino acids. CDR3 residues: CASSPGGDSPLHF. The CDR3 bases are TGCGCCAGCAGCCCGGGGGGCGATTCACCCCTCCACTTT. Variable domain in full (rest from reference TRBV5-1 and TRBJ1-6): KAGVTQTPRYLIKTRGQQVTLSCSPISGHRSVSWYQQTPGQGLQFLFEYFSETQRNKGNFPGRFSGRQFSNSRSEMNVSTLELGDSALYLCASSPGGDSPLHFGNGTRLTVT.

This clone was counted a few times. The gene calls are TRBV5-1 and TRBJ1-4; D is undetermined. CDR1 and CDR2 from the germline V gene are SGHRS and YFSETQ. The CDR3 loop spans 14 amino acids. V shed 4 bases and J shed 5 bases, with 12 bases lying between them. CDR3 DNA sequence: TGCGCCAGCAGCCCCCCAGGACTGAATGAAAAACTGTTTTTT. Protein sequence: CASSPPGLNEKLFF. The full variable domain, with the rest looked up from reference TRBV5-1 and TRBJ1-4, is KAGVTQTPRYLIKTRGQQVTLSCSPISGHRSVSWYQQTPGQGLQFLFEYFSETQRNKGNFPGRFSGRQFSNSRSEMNVSTLELGDSALYLCASSPPGLNEKLFFGSGTQLSVL.

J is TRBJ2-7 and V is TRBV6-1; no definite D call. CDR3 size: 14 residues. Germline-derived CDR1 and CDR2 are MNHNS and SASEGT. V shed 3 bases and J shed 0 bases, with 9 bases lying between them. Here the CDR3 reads CASSESSYSYEQYF. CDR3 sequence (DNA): TGTGCCAGCAGTGAGTCGAGTTACTCCTACGAGCAGTACTTC.

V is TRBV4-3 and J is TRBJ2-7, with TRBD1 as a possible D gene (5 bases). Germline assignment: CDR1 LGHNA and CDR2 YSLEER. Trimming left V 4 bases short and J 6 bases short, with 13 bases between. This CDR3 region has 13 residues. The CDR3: CASSRGRDIEQYF. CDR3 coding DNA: TGCGCCAGCAGCCGCGGCAGGGATATCGAGCAGTACTTC.

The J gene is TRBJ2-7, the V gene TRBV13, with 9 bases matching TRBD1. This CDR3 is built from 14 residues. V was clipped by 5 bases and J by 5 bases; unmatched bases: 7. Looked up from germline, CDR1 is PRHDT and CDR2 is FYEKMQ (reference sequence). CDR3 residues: CASSPDRGVNEQYF. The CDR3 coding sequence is TGTGCCAGCAGCCCTGACAGGGGGGTCAACGAGCAGTACTTC.

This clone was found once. The CDR3, as DNA: TGTGCCAGCAGCCCCTCGGGGCAAGAGACCCAGTACTTC. Protein sequence: CASSPSGQETQYF. The chain links TRBV7-3 to TRBJ2-5, with a tentative D call TRBD2 (5 bases). V shed 5 bases and J shed 2 bases, with 9 bases lying between them. The CDR3 consists of 13 residues. Germline V gene data show CDR1 as SGHTA and CDR2 as FQGTGA. The whole variable domain, remainder taken from reference TRBV7-3 and TRBJ2-5, is GAGVSQTPSNKVTEKGKYVELRCDPISGHTALYWYRQSLGQGPEFLIYFQGTGAADDSGLPNDRFFAVRPEGSVSTLKIQRTERGDSAVYLCASSPSGQETQYFGPGTRLLVL.

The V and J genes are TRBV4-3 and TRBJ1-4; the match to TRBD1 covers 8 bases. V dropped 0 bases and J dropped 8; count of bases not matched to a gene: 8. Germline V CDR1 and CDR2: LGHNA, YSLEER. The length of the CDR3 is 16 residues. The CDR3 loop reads CASSQETRQGREKLFF. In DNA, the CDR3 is TGCGCCAGCAGCCAAGAGACGCGACAGGGGCGAGAAAAACTGTTTTTT.

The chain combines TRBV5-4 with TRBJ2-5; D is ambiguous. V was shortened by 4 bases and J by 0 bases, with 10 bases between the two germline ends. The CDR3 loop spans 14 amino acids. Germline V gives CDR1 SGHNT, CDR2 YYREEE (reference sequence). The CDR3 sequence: CASSPPNNQETQYF. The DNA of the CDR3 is TGTGCCAGCAGCCCTCCTAATAACCAAGAGACCCAGTACTTC. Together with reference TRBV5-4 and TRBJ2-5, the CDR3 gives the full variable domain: ETGVTQSPTHLIKTRGQQVTLRCSSQSGHNTVSWYQQALGQGPQFIFQYYREEENGRGNFPPRFSGLQFPNYSSELNVNALELDDSALYLCASSPPNNQETQYFGPGTRLLVL.

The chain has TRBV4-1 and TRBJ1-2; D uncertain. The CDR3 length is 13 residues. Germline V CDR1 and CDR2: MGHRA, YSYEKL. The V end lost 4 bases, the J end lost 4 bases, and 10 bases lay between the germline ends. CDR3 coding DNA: TGCGCCAGCAGCCTCGGACTGGGCTATGGCTACACCTTC. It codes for CASSLGLGYGYTF.